A single sample gave rise to the 5 T cell receptor beta chains below, sequenced in a study of tissue T cells after allogeneic stem cell transplantation. This table comes from immunoSEQ multiplex PCR, and its TCRdb copy is limited to in-frame clones, with some not included. The sample carries under 5,500 clones, over 40% recorded once. Time point meaning: mouse harvest day 14 after allogeneic transplant. Mouse grafts combined 10^7 T-cell-depleted bone marrow cells with 10^6 splenic CD5+ T cells. Source material: gut tissue. These receptors originate from a female BALB/c mouse given C57BL/6 T cells with graft-versus-host disease after an allogeneic hematopoietic cell transplant.

In its sample, this clone was seen a few times. These gene names are mouse names. This chain's CDR3 is CASSQEGAEAEQFF. The covered CDR3 bases are TGTGCCAGCAGCCAAGAGGGGGCGGAAGCTGAGCAGTTC. The rearrangement links TRBV5 to TRBJ2-1; D possibly uses TRBD1 or TRBD2 (6 bases each). The CDR3 extends 1 residue past the end of the read, so its final part is completed from the germline J gene. This CDR3 region has 14 residues. Germline CDR1 and CDR2: LGHNA and YNLKQL (reference sequence). The V gene lost 0 bases and the J gene lost 7 bases, with 10 bases spanning the gap.

Concerning this clone: The gene names here belong to mouse. CDR3 region: CASSPSPGYNSPLYF. The CDR3 DNA, read in part, is TGTGCTAGCAGTCCCTCTCCAGGCTATAATTCGCCCCTCTAC. V is TRBV29 and J is TRBJ1-6; D call uncertain. Sequencing ends 1 residue short of the CDR3 end; the germline J gene provides the rest. Being an ORF, TRBJ1-6 has a function that is uncertain. Germline CDR1 and CDR2: MSHET and SYDVDS. Trimming took 5 bases from V and 3 from J, leaving 11 bases between them. The CDR3 is made up of 15 amino acids.

This clone was counted only a few times. Gene names follow the mouse nomenclature. Read coverage stops 1 residue before the CDR3 terminus; the germline J gene supplies the remainder. V is TRBV12-1 and J is TRBJ2-7; TRBD2 matches at 10 bases. This CDR3 has 13 amino acids. J was trimmed by 6 bases and V by 4 bases; bases with no gene match: 5. Germline lookup yields CDR1 SGHSN and CDR2 HYEKVE. The CDR3 bases that were read are TGTGCCAGCTCCCCTGACTGGGGGGTTGAACAGTAC. It encodes CASSPDWGVEQY. The full CDR3 is CASSPDWGVEQYF.

Regarding this clone: The gene symbols are mouse symbols. The read stops 1 residue short of the end of the CDR3; the missing end is completed from the germline J gene. The V call is TRBV23, the J call TRBJ1-4; the table's D call, TRBD1, has no DNA check behind it. The CDR3 covers 14 residues. Germline CDR1 KGHTA, CDR2 FQNQQP. The CDR3 sequence is CSSSQSSANERLFF. Incomplete CDR3 DNA: TGCTCCAGCAGTCAATCCTCAGCCAACGAAAGATTATTT.

This clone turned up a few times. Genes and germline are mouse. The CDR3 is cut off 1 residue early in the read; its end comes from the germline J gene. V and J are TRBV26 and TRBJ2-7; the match to TRBD1 covers 8 bases. CDR3 length equals 14 residues. Germline V CDR1 and CDR2: KGHPV, FQNQEV (reference sequence). J lost 2 bases, V lost 5 bases, and 5 bases had no gene match. The CDR3 bases that were read are TGTGCCAGCAGTTCCGGGACAGGAGCCTATGAACAGTAC. Its protein is CASSSGTGAYEQY. The entire CDR3 sequence reads CASSSGTGAYEQYF.